This T cell receptor beta chain was identified in a study of radiation and T cells in renal cell carcinoma. V was pared by 5 bases and J by 5 bases, with 20 bases between. Looked up from germline, CDR1 is LNHDA and CDR2 is SQIVND (reference sequence). The CDR3 spans 16 residues. TCRdb's table, derived via immunoSEQ multiplex PCR, lists solely in-frame clones and lacks some. This table has about 140,000 clones, 75% to 90% appearing once. Regarding time point: blood 4 weeks post-SBRT, at nephrectomy. Treatment noted: 15 Gy SBRT to primary tumor, nephrectomy 4 weeks later. Nephrectomy followed 15 Gy stereotactic body radiation by 4 weeks.

The sequencing here drew on blood, taken from a patient whose treatment included radiotherapy and nephrectomy. This receptor was identified in a woman in her 50s with renal cell carcinoma. The chain couples TRBV19 to TRBJ2-3, with a tentative D call TRBD1 (7 bases). The CDR3 loop reads CASSPGRDSLEDTQYF. As DNA, the CDR3 is TGTGCCAGTAGTCCGGGGCGGGACAGTCTTGAAGATACGCAGTATTTT.